The 14 T cell receptor beta chains given below trace back to one sample, sequenced in a study of post-analysis software for immune sequencing data. Antigen specificity for these receptors is unknown. Study-wide results and limits: About five TRBV segments occurring more often in patients than controls included TRBV5-6, TRBV5-1 and TRBV20-1.

The TCR beta cDNA libraries contained unique molecular identifiers. One entry per CDR3 protein results from TCRdb running MiXCR on the PCR reads. The sample yields 700,000 to 800,000 distinct CDR3 sequences, about 32% seen once. The material sequenced was blood. Receptor source: a girl between 10 and 17 years old with multiple sclerosis.

With respect to this clonotype: Sequence at one end of the junction differs from germline and may be a read error. The chain links TRBV7-2 to TRBJ2-5; 9 nucleotides line up with TRBD2. The J call is in doubt because the DNA end fits TRBJ2-7 better. CDR1 and CDR2 from the germline V gene are SGHTA and FQGNSA. The CDR3 runs 15 residues. DNA of the CDR3: TGTGCCAACAGCTTAGCGGGCCTAGCGGGGAACGAGCAGTACTTC. Its translation is CANSLAGLAGNEQYF.

The chain employs TRBV12-3 or TRBV12-4 and TRBJ1-2; D is perhaps TRBD1 (5 bases). CDR3 length: 14 amino acids. Trimming stripped 5 bases from V and 11 bases from J, with 21 bases between. The CDR3 loop is CASSGAHAGFGYTF. The DNA for the CDR3 is TGTGCCAGCAGTGGGGCTCATGCGGGGTTTGGTTACACCTTC.

The gene calls are TRBV5-1 and TRBJ1-1; 8 bases agree with TRBD1. The germline V gene has CDR1 SGHRS and CDR2 YFSETQ. There are 14 residues in the CDR3. The V segment lost 2 bases and the J segment 7 bases; nucleotides outside the gene matches: 7. CDR3 in amino acids: CASSLQGVAIEAFF. The CDR3 DNA reads as TGCGCCAGCAGCTTACAGGGGGTGGCGATTGAAGCTTTCTTT.

The chain carries TRBV3-1 and TRBJ1-2; the match to TRBD1 covers 7 bases. CDR1 LGHDT and CDR2 YNNKEL come from the germline V gene (reference sequence). The CDR3 contains 14 residues. Trimming at V came to 4 bases and at J to 8 bases, leaving 10 bases not matched to a gene. This CDR3 is CASSLRGGRGGYTF. Here the CDR3 DNA reads TGTGCCAGCAGCCTCAGGGGGGGGCGGGGCGGCTACACCTTC.

The V call is TRBV3-1, the J call TRBJ1-2; D may be TRBD1 (6 bases). Germline loops: CDR1 LGHDT, CDR2 YNNKEL (reference sequence). This CDR3 spans 16 amino acids. V gave up 6 bases and J gave up 3 bases, with 20 bases separating them. The CDR3 region is CASRQKGGWWDYGYTF. The CDR3 region has the DNA TGTGCCAGCAGACAAAAGGGGGGGTGGTGGGACTATGGCTACACCTTC.

The V and J genes are TRBV29-1 and TRBJ2-2, with no clear D. The CDR3 has 15 amino acids. V lost 1 base and J lost 0, with 9 bases in between. Germline V gene lookup returns CDR1 SQVTM and CDR2 ANQGSEA. The CDR3: CSVEVSAANTGELFF. CDR3 bases: TGCAGCGTTGAAGTTTCGGCCGCGAACACCGGGGAGCTGTTTTTT.

This sequence joins TRBV20-1 and TRBJ2-1; 10 positions match TRBD2. With 5 bases clipped from V and 7 bases from J, the junction kept 14 bases outside the gene matches. The CDR3 is 16 amino acids. Germline CDR1 and CDR2: DFQATT and SNEGSKA (reference sequence). CDR3 coding DNA: TGCAGTGCTCCTGTCACCGGGACTAGCGCGAAAAATGAGCAGTTCTTC. Translating gives CSAPVTGTSAKNEQFF.

The chain combines TRBV20-1 with TRBJ2-5; D unclear. The CDR3 runs to 11 residues. The germline V and J ends were trimmed by 5 bases and 1 base, with 5 bases remaining between them. The germline V gene encodes CDR1 DFQATT and CDR2 SNEGSKA (reference sequence). CDR3 in amino acids: CSAEIQETQYF. CDR3 nucleotide sequence: TGCAGTGCTGAGATCCAAGAGACCCAGTACTTC.

This clonotype was seen only a few times. This sequence joins TRBV5-5 and TRBJ2-7; D might be TRBD1 (6 bases). This CDR3 has 16 residues. Germline V gene data show CDR1 as SGHKS and CDR2 as YYEKEE (reference sequence). The ends were cut back, 4 bases at V and 4 bases at J, with 21 bases in the middle. CDR3 nucleotide sequence: TGTGCCAGCAGCCCGGCCCTGGCGCTAGGGGGATACGAGCAGTACTTC. Amino acid sequence: CASSPALALGGYEQYF. Combining the CDR3 with reference TRBV5-5 and TRBJ2-7 gives the whole variable domain DAGVTQSPTHLIKTRGQQVTLRCSPISGHKSVSWYQQVLGQGPQFIFQYYEKEERGRGNFPDRFSARQFPNYSSELNVNALLLGDSALYLCASSPALALGGYEQYFGPGTRLTVT.

The chain has TRBV29-1 and TRBJ2-7; 14 nucleotides line up with TRBD2. The last part of the DNA fits TRBJ2-5 better; the J call may be wrong. The CDR3 is 15 residues long. Germline loops: CDR1 SQVTM, CDR2 ANQGSEA. The CDR3 region is CSVRGLAGGGETQYF. CDR3 nucleotide sequence: TGCAGCGTCCGAGGACTAGCGGGAGGTGGAGAGACCCAGTACTTC.

J is TRBJ1-5 and V is TRBV7-2, with 7 bases aligning to TRBD1. Per germline, CDR1 SGHTA and CDR2 FQGNSA. The ends lost 1 base at V and 5 bases at J; junction bases unmatched: 2. The CDR3 has 14 amino acids. CDR3: CASSLDQGDQPQHF. The CDR3 coding sequence is TGTGCCAGCAGCTTAGACCAGGGGGATCAGCCCCAGCATTTT.

The chain links TRBV27 to TRBJ2-3, with unresolved D. Trimming took off 8 bases at V and 5 bases at J, with 17 bases between the two ends. CDR1 MNHEY and CDR2 SMNVEV come from the germline V gene (reference sequence). This CDR3 is 14 amino acids long. DNA of the CDR3: TGTGCCAGCTTCTCCGTTGGGGTGGGAGATACGCAGTATTTT. Protein: CASFSVGVGDTQYF.

The rearrangement links TRBV5-5 to TRBJ2-2; either TRBD1 or TRBD2 may supply D (5 bases each). The CDR3 contains 16 residues. In germline, CDR1 is SGHKS, CDR2 YYEKEE (reference sequence). The V end lost 3 bases, the J end lost 0 bases, and 12 bases lay between the germline ends. CDR3 in DNA: TGTGCCAGCAGCTCCCGGGACCGCTCGAACACCGGGGAGCTGTTTTTT. The encoded protein is CASSSRDRSNTGELFF.

A few counts support this clonotype. The chain carries TRBV3-1 and TRBJ2-5; the match to TRBD1 covers 8 bases. Trimming took 0 bases from V and 8 from J; bases not matched to a gene: 8. CDR3 length: 15 amino acids. CDR1 LGHDT and CDR2 YNNKEL come from the germline V gene (reference sequence). CDR3 in amino acids: CASSQDSGGWDTQYF. The CDR3 nucleotides read TGTGCCAGCAGCCAAGATTCAGGGGGCTGGGATACCCAGTACTTC.